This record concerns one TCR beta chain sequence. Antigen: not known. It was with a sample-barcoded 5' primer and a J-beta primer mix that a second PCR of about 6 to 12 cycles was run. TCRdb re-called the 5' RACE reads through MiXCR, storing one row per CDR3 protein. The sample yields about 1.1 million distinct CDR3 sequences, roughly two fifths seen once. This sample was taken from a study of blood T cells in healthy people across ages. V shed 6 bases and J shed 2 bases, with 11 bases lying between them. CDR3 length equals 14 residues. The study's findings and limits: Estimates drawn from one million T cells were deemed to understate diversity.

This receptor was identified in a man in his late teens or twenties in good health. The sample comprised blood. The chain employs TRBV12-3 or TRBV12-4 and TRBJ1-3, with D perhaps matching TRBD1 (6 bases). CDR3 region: CASSRQEAGNTIYF. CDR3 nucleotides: TGTGCCAGCAGCCGACAGGAGGCTGGAAACACCATATATTTT.